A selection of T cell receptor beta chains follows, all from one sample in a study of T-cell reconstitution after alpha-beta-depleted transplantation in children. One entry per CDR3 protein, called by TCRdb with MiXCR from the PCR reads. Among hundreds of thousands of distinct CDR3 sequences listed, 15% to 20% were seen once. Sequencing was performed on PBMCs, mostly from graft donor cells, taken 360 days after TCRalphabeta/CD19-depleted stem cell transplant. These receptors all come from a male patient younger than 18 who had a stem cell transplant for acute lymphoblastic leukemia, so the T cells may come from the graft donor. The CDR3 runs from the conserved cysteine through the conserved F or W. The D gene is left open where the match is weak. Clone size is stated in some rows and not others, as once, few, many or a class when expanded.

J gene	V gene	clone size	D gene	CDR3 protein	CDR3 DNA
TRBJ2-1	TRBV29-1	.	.	CSVPRANQNQNEQFF	TGCAGCGTTCCCCGGGCCAATCAAAACCAGAATGAGCAGTTCTTC
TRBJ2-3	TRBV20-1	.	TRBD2	CSAPLLAGADTQYF	TGCAGTGCGCCACTCCTAGCGGGGGCAGATACGCAGTATTTT
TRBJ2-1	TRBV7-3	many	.	CASSLGLAPNNEQFF	TGTGCCAGCAGCTTAGGTCTAGCGCCTAACAATGAGCAGTTCTTC
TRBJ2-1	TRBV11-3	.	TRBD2	CASSFGTSEYNEQFF	TGTGCCAGCAGCTTCGGGACTAGCGAATACAATGAGCAGTTCTTC
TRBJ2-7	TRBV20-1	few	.	CSPRPGAGSTYEQYF	TGCAGTCCTCGGCCAGGAGCGGGCTCCACCTACGAGCAGTACTTC
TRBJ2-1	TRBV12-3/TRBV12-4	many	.	CASSWDGGYNEQFF	TGTGCCAGCAGTTGGGACGGAGGCTACAATGAGCAGTTCTTC
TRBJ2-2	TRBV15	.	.	CATSRETGELFF	TGTGCCACCAGCAGGGAGACCGGGGAGCTGTTTTTT
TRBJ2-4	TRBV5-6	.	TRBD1	CASSFWGHRDRGRHIQYF	TGTGCCAGCAGCTTTTGGGGGCACCGGGACAGGGGTAGGCACATTCAGTACTTC
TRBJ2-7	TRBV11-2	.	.	CASSSSPRGSYEQYF	TGTGCCAGCAGCTCAAGCCCCCGGGGTTCTTACGAGCAGTACTTC
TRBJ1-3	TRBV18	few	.	CASSPSGTGNTIYF	TGTGCCAGCTCACCATCAGGGACTGGAAACACCATATATTTT
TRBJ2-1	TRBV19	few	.	CASSTGLGGSSYNEQFF	TGTGCCAGTAGTACGGGACTTGGGGGAAGCTCCTACAATGAGCAGTTCTTC
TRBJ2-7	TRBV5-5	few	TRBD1	CASSFDRGRLEQYF	TGTGCCAGCAGCTTTGACAGGGGGCGCCTCGAGCAGTACTTC
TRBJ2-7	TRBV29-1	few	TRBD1	CSVGSGGSYEQYF	TGCAGCGTTGGGTCAGGGGGCTCCTACGAGCAGTACTTC
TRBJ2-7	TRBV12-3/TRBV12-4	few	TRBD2	CASSLRLAGNEQYF	TGTGCCAGCAGTTTAAGACTAGCGGGAAACGAGCAGTACTTC
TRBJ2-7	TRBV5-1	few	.	CASSLGQAQTYEQYF	TGCGCCAGCAGCTTGGGGCAGGCTCAAACCTACGAGCAGTACTTC
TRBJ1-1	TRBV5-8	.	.	CASSFWSEAFF	TGTGCCAGCAGCTTTTGGTCTGAAGCTTTCTTT
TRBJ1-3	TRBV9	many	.	CASSVDFILSGNTIYF	TGTGCCAGCAGCGTAGACTTCATCCTCTCTGGAAACACCATATATTTT
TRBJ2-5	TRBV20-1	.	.	CSARDPTPEWETQYF	TGCAGTGCTAGAGATCCCACCCCGGAGTGGGAGACCCAGTACTTC
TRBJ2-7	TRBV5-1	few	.	CASSTPWETYEQYF	TGCGCCAGCAGTACCCCCTGGGAGACATACGAGCAGTACTTC
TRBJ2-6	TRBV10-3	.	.	CAISAMTAANVLTF	TGTGCCATCAGTGCCATGACAGCGGCCAACGTCCTGACTTTC
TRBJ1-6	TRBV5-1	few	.	CASSLIGGDNSPLHF	TGCGCCAGCAGCTTGATCGGCGGCGATAATTCACCCCTCCACTTT
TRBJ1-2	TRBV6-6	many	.	CGTSSNYGYTF	TGTGGGACATCTAGTAACTATGGCTACACCTTC
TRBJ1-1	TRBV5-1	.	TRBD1	CASSRDRDGAFF	TGCGCCAGCAGCCGGGACAGGGATGGGGCTTTCTTT
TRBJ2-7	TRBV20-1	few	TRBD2	CSARDPGAGAEQYF	TGCAGTGCTAGAGATCCTGGAGCGGGGGCGGAGCAGTACTTC
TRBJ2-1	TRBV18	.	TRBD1	CASSRQGRKHYNEQFF	TGTGCCAGCTCAAGACAGGGGAGAAAACACTACAATGAGCAGTTCTTC